Below, 5 T cell receptor beta chains from the same sample are listed, as sequenced in a study of neoadjuvant nivolumab and ipilimumab in lung cancer (TCRdb year 2020). Library creation used the immunoSEQ multiplex PCR assay. The table was pulled from immuneACCESS by TCRdb, which kept in-frame rearrangements only. Such tables lose some clones; where checked, under half of the loss comes from unresolved V genes, and the rest has no known cause. The sample table contains about 8,600 clones; only one count was recorded for approximately 80% of them. The ten top clones hold approximately 3.2% of the sample. Read against the paper, the sample's time point label means: at surgical resection after neoadjuvant nivolumab +/- ipilimumab. Sequenced here: tumor tissue, sampled after neoadjuvant nivolumab, alone or with ipilimumab, at or shortly before surgery. These receptors all stem from an adult with non-small cell lung cancer.

The chain employs TRBV6-5 and TRBJ2-1; D gene ambiguous. The length of the CDR3 is 13 residues. Trimming cost V 10 bases and J 7 bases, with 17 bases left between them. The germline CDR1 and CDR2 sequences are MNHEY and SVGAGI. CDR3 in amino acids: CATNPSQGNEQFF. Here the CDR3 DNA reads TGTGCCACCAACCCTTCTCAAGGGAATGAGCAGTTCTTC.

The genes are TRBV4-3 and TRBJ2-1, with TRBD1 matching over 10 bases. J gave up 0 bases and V 4 bases, and 0 bases lay outside the gene matches. CDR1 LGHNA and CDR2 YSLEER come from the germline V gene. The CDR3 is 15 amino acids. CDR3 protein: CASSRTGGSYNEQFF. The CDR3 DNA reads TGCGCCAGCAGCCGGACAGGGGGCTCCTACAATGAGCAGTTCTTC.

The chain couples TRBV19 to TRBJ1-2, with 8 nucleotides matching TRBD1. Germline V gene data show CDR1 as LNHDA and CDR2 as SQIVND (reference sequence). V dropped 8 bases and J dropped 4; count of bases not matched to a gene: 6. This CDR3 contains 13 residues. CDR3 sequence: CASLGQGLYGYTF. The CDR3 nucleotides read TGTGCCAGTCTAGGACAGGGACTCTATGGCTACACCTTC.

The chain has TRBV6-1 and TRBJ2-5, with 14 bases that match TRBD2. Germline V gene data show CDR1 as MNHNS and CDR2 as SASEGT. The CDR3 length is 18 residues. Losses at the gene ends were 2 bases for V and 4 bases for J; bases not matched to a gene: 9. The DNA of the CDR3 is TGTGCCAGCAGTGAATTACGCCTCGGACTAGCGGGAGGAGAGACCCAGTACTTC. Protein: CASSELRLGLAGGETQYF.

The genes are TRBV28 and TRBJ2-5; D remains unclear. Germline V lookup: CDR1 MDHEN, CDR2 SYDVKM. This CDR3 has 11 residues. The ends were cut back, 5 bases at V and 5 bases at J, with 6 bases in the middle. DNA for the CDR3: TGTGCCAGCAGTCCAAGGGAGACCCAGTACTTC. It encodes CASSPRETQYF.